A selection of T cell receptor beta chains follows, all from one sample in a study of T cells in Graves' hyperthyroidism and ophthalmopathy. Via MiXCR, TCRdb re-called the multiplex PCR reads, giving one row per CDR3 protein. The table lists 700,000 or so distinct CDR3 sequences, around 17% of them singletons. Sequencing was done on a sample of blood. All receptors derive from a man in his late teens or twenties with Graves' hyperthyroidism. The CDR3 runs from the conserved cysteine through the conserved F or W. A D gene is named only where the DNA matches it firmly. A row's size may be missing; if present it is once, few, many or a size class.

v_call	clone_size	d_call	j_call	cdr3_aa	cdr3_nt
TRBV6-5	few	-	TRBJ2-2	CASSWKREWELFF	TGTGCCAGCAGTTGGAAACGGGAGTGGGAGCTGTTTTTT
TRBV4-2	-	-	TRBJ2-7	CASSQNPEQLYEQYF	TGTGCCAGCAGCCAAAACCCGGAACAGCTTTACGAGCAGTACTTC
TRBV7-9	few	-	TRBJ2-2	CASSFGEVAGELFF	TGTGCCAGCAGCTTTGGTGAGGTAGCCGGGGAGCTGTTTTTT
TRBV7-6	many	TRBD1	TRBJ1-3	CASSLDIRGPGNTIYF	TGTGCCAGCAGCTTAGACATAAGGGGGCCTGGAAACACCATATATTTT
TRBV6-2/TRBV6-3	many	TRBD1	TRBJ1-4	CATGPTGGYEKLFF	TGTGCCACCGGTCCGACAGGGGGGTATGAAAAACTGTTTTTT
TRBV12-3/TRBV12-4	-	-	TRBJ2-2	CASSLGGWVLDTGELFF	TGTGCCAGCAGTTTAGGGGGATGGGTTTTGGACACCGGGGAGCTGTTTTTT
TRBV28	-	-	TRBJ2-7	CASSLLASEQYF	TGTGCCAGCAGTTTATTGGCTAGCGAGCAGTACTTC
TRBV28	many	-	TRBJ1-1	CASNRGLMNTEAFF	TGTGCCAGCAACCGGGGCCTAATGAACACTGAAGCTTTCTTT
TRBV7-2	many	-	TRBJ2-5	CASSFVAGQETQYF	TGTGCCAGCAGCTTTGTGGCGGGGCAAGAGACCCAGTACTTC
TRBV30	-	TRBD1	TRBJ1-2	CAWRAQGRNYGYTF	TGTGCCTGGAGGGCACAGGGGAGAAACTATGGCTACACCTTC
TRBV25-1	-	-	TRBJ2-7	CASSANSGVGHYYEQYF	TGTGCCAGCAGTGCCAACTCCGGGGTGGGACACTACTACGAGCAGTACTTC
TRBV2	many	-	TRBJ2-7	CASISVEQYF	TGTGCCAGCATTTCTGTGGAGCAGTACTTC
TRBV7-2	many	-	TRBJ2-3	CASSFGRLVPSDTQYF	TGTGCCAGCAGCTTCGGTAGACTAGTCCCATCAGATACGCAGTATTTT
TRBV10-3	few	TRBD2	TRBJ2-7	CAIAEGGTSGSYEQYF	TGTGCCATCGCCGAAGGTGGGACTAGCGGGAGCTACGAGCAGTACTTC
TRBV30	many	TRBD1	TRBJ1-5	CAWGTVSNQPQHF	TGTGCCTGGGGGACAGTTAGCAATCAGCCCCAGCATTTT
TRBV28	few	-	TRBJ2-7	CASSQPSIRQQYF	TGTGCCAGCAGCCAACCGTCCATTCGGCAGCAGTACTTC
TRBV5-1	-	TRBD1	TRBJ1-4	CASSPGQGDEKLFF	TGCGCCAGCAGCCCGGGACAGGGCGATGAAAAACTGTTTTTT
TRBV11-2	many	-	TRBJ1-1	CASSLGPTRRPEAFF	TGTGCCAGCAGCTTAGGGCCCACCCGGCGCCCTGAAGCTTTCTTT
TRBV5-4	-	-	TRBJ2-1	CASSGGRGTAGTYQFF	TGTGCCAGCAGCGGGGGCCGGGGGACAGCCGGTACTTACCAGTTCTTC
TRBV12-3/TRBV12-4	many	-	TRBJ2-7	CASSPGEGAEEQYF	TGTGCCAGCAGTCCGGGGGAGGGGGCGGAAGAGCAGTACTTC
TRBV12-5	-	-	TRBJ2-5	CASGLTKTGTHNQETQYF	TGTGCTAGTGGTTTGACCAAGACCGGGACACATAACCAAGAGACCCAGTACTTC
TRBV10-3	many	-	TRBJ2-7	CAISESVSSYEQYF	TGTGCCATCAGTGAGTCGGTGAGCTCCTACGAGCAGTACTTC
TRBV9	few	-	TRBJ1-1	CASSVAASWNTEAFF	TGTGCCAGCAGCGTAGCGGCCAGCTGGAACACTGAAGCTTTCTTT
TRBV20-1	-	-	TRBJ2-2	CSAGSAPGLFTGELFF	TGCAGTGCTGGGTCCGCCCCAGGGTTGTTCACCGGGGAGCTGTTTTTT
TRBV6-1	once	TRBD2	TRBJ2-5	CASRASGGQETQYF	TGTGCCAGCAGGGCTAGCGGGGGCCAAGAGACCCAGTACTTC
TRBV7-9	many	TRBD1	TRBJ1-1	CASSLAGGHNTEAFF	TGTGCCAGCAGCTTAGCAGGGGGCCATAACACTGAAGCTTTCTTT
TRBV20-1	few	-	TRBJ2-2	CSARDWGKNTGELFF	TGCAGTGCTAGAGATTGGGGGAAGAACACCGGGGAGCTGTTTTTT
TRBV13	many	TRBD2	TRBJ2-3	CASSLGRREGLFGTDTQYF	TGTGCCAGCAGCTTAGGTCGGCGGGAGGGCCTTTTCGGCACAGATACGCAGTATTTT
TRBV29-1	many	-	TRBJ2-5	CSVDLMGRRKETQYF	TGCAGCGTTGATTTGATGGGACGTCGCAAAGAGACCCAGTACTTC
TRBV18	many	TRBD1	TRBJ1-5	CASSPDRANQPQHF	TGTGCCAGCAGCCCGGACAGGGCCAATCAGCCCCAGCATTTT
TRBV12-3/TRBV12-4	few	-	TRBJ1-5	CASRLTGTDSNQPQHF	TGTGCCAGCAGGCTAACAGGGACCGATTCCAATCAGCCCCAGCATTTT
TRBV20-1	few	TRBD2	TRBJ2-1	CSASKRESSYNEQFF	TGCAGTGCTAGCAAGCGGGAGAGCTCCTACAATGAGCAGTTCTTC
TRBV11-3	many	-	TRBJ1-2	CASSLDPNYGYTF	TGTGCCAGCAGCCTCGATCCGAACTATGGCTACACCTTC
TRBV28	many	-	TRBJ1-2	CASRHPRQAYGYTF	TGTGCCAGCAGGCACCCCCGGCAGGCATATGGCTACACCTTC
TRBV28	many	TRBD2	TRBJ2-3	CASSYRLAGEPTDTQYF	TGTGCCAGCAGTTATAGACTAGCGGGAGAGCCCACAGATACGCAGTATTTT
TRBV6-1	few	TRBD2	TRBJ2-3	CASRKTSGYTDTQYF	TGTGCCAGCAGAAAGACTAGCGGATACACAGATACGCAGTATTTT
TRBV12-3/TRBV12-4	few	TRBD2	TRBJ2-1	CASSLTPGLAGLYNEQFF	TGTGCCAGCAGTCTAACGCCGGGACTAGCGGGTCTATACAATGAGCAGTTCTTC
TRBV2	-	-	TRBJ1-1	CASSQSGAFF	TGTGCCAGCAGCCAGAGCGGGGCTTTCTTT
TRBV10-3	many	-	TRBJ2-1	CATTGTGSYNEQFF	TGTGCCACAACCGGGACCGGCTCCTACAATGAGCAGTTCTTC
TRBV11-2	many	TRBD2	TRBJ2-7	CASSPGTSGFYEQYF	TGTGCCAGCAGCCCCGGGACTAGCGGGTTCTACGAGCAGTACTTC
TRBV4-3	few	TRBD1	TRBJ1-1	CASSPRDRGRNTEAFF	TGCGCCAGCAGCCCCAGGGACAGGGGGCGGAACACTGAAGCTTTCTTT
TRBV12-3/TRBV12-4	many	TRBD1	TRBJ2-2	CASSFVPPRDRTGELFF	TGTGCCAGCAGTTTCGTCCCGCCCCGGGACAGGACCGGGGAGCTGTTTTTT
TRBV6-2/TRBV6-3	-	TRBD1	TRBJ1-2	CASSSDRGNGYTF	TGTGCCAGCAGTTCGGACAGGGGGAATGGCTACACCTTC